Below are 25 T cell receptor beta chains sequenced from a single sample in a study of blood T cells in healthy people across ages. The authors ran a second PCR of 7 to 11 cycles using a sample-barcoded 5' primer and a J-beta primer mix. From the 5' RACE reads, TCRdb called clonotypes with MiXCR, one entry per CDR3 protein. In the table there are hundreds of thousands of distinct CDR3 sequences, more than 50% of which are singletons. Sequencing was carried out using blood. The source of these receptors is a man aged 40-50 years in good health.

This clonotype turned up a few times. The J gene is TRBJ2-3, the V gene TRBV29-1; 8 nucleotides align to TRBD1. The V gene's germline CDR1 is SQVTM and CDR2 ANQGSEA. The CDR3 extends over 14 amino acids. V dropped 5 bases and J dropped 2; count of bases not matched to a gene: 6. The CDR3 DNA sequence: TGCAGCGTTTACCGGGACAGGTACACAGATACGCAGTATTTT. Protein product: CSVYRDRYTDTQYF.

The chain employs TRBV28 and TRBJ2-5; 10 bases are a match to TRBD2. The CDR3 has 15 amino acids. Trimming at V came to 6 bases and at J to 0 bases, leaving 4 bases not matched to a gene. Germline loops: CDR1 MDHEN, CDR2 SYDVKM. The CDR3 nucleotides read TGTGCCAGCAGATCTAGCGGGGGCCACCAAGAGACCCAGTACTTC. It translates to CASRSSGGHQETQYF.

The chain couples TRBV21-1 to TRBJ1-5. TRBV21-1 constitutes a pseudogene. The CDR3 loop spans 16 amino acids. The CDR3 nucleotides are TGTGCCAGCAGCAAAGTCAGGAAGGTTGGTAATCAGCCCCAGCATTTT. This encodes CASSKVRKVGNQPQHF.

The rearrangement joins TRBV20-1 to TRBJ2-2, with no clear D. CDR1 and CDR2 (germline): DFQATT, SNEGSKA (reference sequence). Trimming pared 0 bases from V and 2 bases from J, leaving 10 bases between. The CDR3 length is 15 residues. The CDR3 DNA sequence: TGCAGTGCTAGAGAGGAGCCAGTTAACACCGGGGAGCTGTTTTTT. It specifies CSAREEPVNTGELFF.

The chain links TRBV28 to TRBJ1-5; 8 bases map to TRBD1. The V gene's germline CDR1 is MDHEN and CDR2 SYDVKM. V was pared by 3 bases and J by 6 bases, with 10 bases of the junction left unmatched. The CDR3 extends over 16 amino acids. CDR3 protein: CASSFLTGEEGQPQHF. The CDR3, as DNA: TGTGCCAGCAGTTTTCTGACAGGGGAGGAAGGTCAGCCCCAGCATTTT.

This clonotype was observed a handful of times. The chain couples TRBV28 to TRBJ1-1, with a tentative D call TRBD1 (6 bases). Trimming left V 10 bases short and J 0 bases short, with 9 bases between. The germline gives CDR1 MDHEN, CDR2 SYDVKM. This CDR3 has 12 amino acids. The CDR3 reads CAITGLNTEAFF. The CDR3, as DNA: TGTGCCATCACAGGGTTGAACACTGAAGCTTTCTTT. The full variable domain, in which reference TRBV28 and TRBJ1-1 provide the parts outside the CDR3, is DVKVTQSSRYLVKRTGEKVFLECVQDMDHENMFWYRQDPGLGLRLIYFSYDVKMKEKGDIPEGYSVSREKKERFSLILESASTNQTSMYLCAITGLNTEAFFGQGTRLTVV.

This chain joins TRBV10-3 and TRBJ2-3; D remains ambiguous. The CDR3 is 14 amino acids. Germline CDR1 reads ENHRY; CDR2 reads SYGVKD. V gave up 7 bases and J gave up 2 bases, with 13 bases separating them. CDR3 residues: CAIKGSFYTDTQYF. The CDR3 DNA reads as TGTGCCATCAAAGGTAGCTTTTACACAGATACGCAGTATTTT.

The chain uses TRBV18 and TRBJ2-3, with TRBD2 identical over 8 bases. The germline gives CDR1 KGHSH, CDR2 LQKENI. J gave up 1 base and V 2 bases, and 2 bases lay outside the gene matches. CDR3 length: 15 residues. This CDR3 reads CASSPTSGRTDTQYF. The CDR3 DNA reads TGTGCCAGCTCACCAACTAGCGGACGCACAGATACGCAGTATTTT.

Concerning this clonotype: At one of its ends the junction is not consistent with the germline gene, which may arise from a read error. The rearrangement uses TRBV20-1 and TRBJ1-4; no clear D. Looked up from germline, CDR1 is DFQATT and CDR2 is SNEGSKA (reference sequence). This CDR3 comprises 15 residues. CDR3: CSAPPETGSNGKLFF. DNA for the CDR3: TGCAGTGCCCCCCCAGAAACGGGATCTAATGGAAAACTGTTTTTT.

The V and J genes are TRBV7-2 and TRBJ2-1; 8 bases map to TRBD2. Per germline, CDR1 SGHTA and CDR2 FQGNSA. The CDR3 sequence is 15 residues long. V trimming: 8 bases; J trimming: 6 bases; junction bases outside the gene matches: 12. The CDR3 here is CASGTSGGRGNEQFF. The CDR3 nucleotides read TGTGCCAGCGGAACTAGCGGTGGTAGGGGCAATGAGCAGTTCTTC.

V and J are TRBV4-1 and TRBJ1-2, with a weak D call TRBD1 (5 bases). Germline CDR1 reads MGHRA; CDR2 reads YSYEKL. V lost 3 bases and J 5 bases, leaving 7 bases between the germline ends. This CDR3 spans 12 amino acids. The CDR3 bases are TGCGCCAGCAGCCACCAGGGATATGGCTACACCTTC. Protein product: CASSHQGYGYTF.

The sample holds one count of this clonotype. J is TRBJ2-1 and V is TRBV27; a possible D gene is TRBD1 (5 bases). Germline V lookup: CDR1 MNHEY, CDR2 SMNVEV (reference sequence). The CDR3 is made up of 13 amino acids. The V end was cut by 5 bases, the J end by 7 bases, with 12 bases between. The CDR3 spells CASSVGKGNEQFF. The CDR3 DNA sequence: TGTGCCAGCAGTGTGGGCAAGGGGAATGAGCAGTTCTTC.

The chain links TRBV7-2 to TRBJ1-5; 9 positions agree with TRBD1. The germline V gene has CDR1 SGHTA and CDR2 FQGNSA. This CDR3 region has 16 residues. Trimming removed 1 base from V and 5 bases from J; junction bases left unmatched: 6. CDR3 bases: TGTGCCAGCAGCTTAGGAACAGGGGGCGCGGATCAGCCCCAGCATTTT. Translation: CASSLGTGGADQPQHF.

The sample holds one count of this clonotype. The chain joins TRBV18 to TRBJ2-3; D is perhaps TRBD1 (6 bases). There are 17 residues in the CDR3. The V gene's germline CDR1 is KGHSH and CDR2 LQKENI. V was cut by 3 bases and J by 0 bases, with 16 bases left in between. DNA for the CDR3: TGTGCCAGCTCACCGCTCCTGAGGACAGTGAGCACAGATACGCAGTATTTT. Protein: CASSPLLRTVSTDTQYF.

The chain recombines TRBV25-1 with TRBJ1-2; a weak D match, TRBD1 (5 bases). The V and J ends lost 3 bases and 4 bases respectively, with 18 bases between them. The CDR3 consists of 16 residues. Germline V gene lookup returns CDR1 MGHDK and CDR2 SYGVNS. CDR3 sequence: CASSDLGSDIFYGYTF. The CDR3 DNA follows: TGTGCCAGCAGTGACTTAGGTTCGGACATTTTCTATGGCTACACCTTC.

This clonotype has only a few counts. CDR3 residues: CASSQGGQGVAKNIQYF. The DNA for the CDR3 is TGTGCCAGCAGCCAGGGCGGACAGGGGGTAGCCAAAAACATTCAGTACTTC. The rearrangement uses TRBV3-1 and TRBJ2-4; 10 bases line up with TRBD1. Germline CDR1 is LGHDT and CDR2 is YNNKEL (reference sequence). V shed 3 bases and J 0 bases; nucleotides not matched to a gene: 5. The CDR3 runs to 17 residues.

This clonotype has a single count. The rearrangement links TRBV5-7 to TRBJ2-5; TRBD1 matches at 11 bases. The J call may be mistaken, given a closer DNA end match to TRBJ2-7. TRBV5-7 belongs to the ORF category, with a function that is uncertain. This CDR3 spans 18 amino acids. The CDR3 DNA is TGTGCCAGCAGCTTGAGGTGGACAGGGGGCAACCATGCCTACGAGCAGTACTTC. Translating gives CASSLRWTGGNHAYEQYF.

The chain uses TRBV29-1 and TRBJ2-5; D might be TRBD2 (6 bases). The CDR3 spans 12 residues. Between the trimmed V and J ends, which lost 3 bases and 2 bases, there was a span of 7 bases. Germline CDR1 is SQVTM and CDR2 is ANQGSEA. DNA for the CDR3: TGCAGCGTTGAGGGGAGGCAAGAGACCCAGTACTTC. Translating gives CSVEGRQETQYF.

This rearrangement joins TRBV5-4 to TRBJ2-3; 8 bases map to TRBD1. Germline V gene data show CDR1 as SGHNT and CDR2 as YYREEE (reference sequence). The CDR3 extends over 15 amino acids. After removal of 6 bases from V and 2 bases from J, the junction contained 8 bases not matched to a gene. The CDR3 DNA reads as TGTGCCAGCATCCTGACAGGGGTGATCACAGATACGCAGTATTTT. Encoded protein: CASILTGVITDTQYF. The variable domain in full, completed from reference TRBV5-4 and TRBJ2-3, reads ETGVTQSPTHLIKTRGQQVTLRCSSQSGHNTVSWYQQALGQGPQFIFQYYREEENGRGNFPPRFSGLQFPNYSSELNVNALELDDSALYLCASILTGVITDTQYFGPGTRLTVL.

This clonotype was seen a handful of times. This sequence joins TRBV10-3 and TRBJ1-2; TRBD1 aligns across 7 bases. Germline loops: CDR1 ENHRY, CDR2 SYGVKD. V lost 2 bases and J lost 2; bases outside the gene matches: 5. There are 15 residues in the CDR3. Here the CDR3 reads CAISEPPGQNYGYTF. Here the CDR3 DNA reads TGTGCCATCAGTGAGCCACCGGGACAGAACTATGGCTACACCTTC.

The genes are TRBV14 and TRBJ1-2; 7 nucleotides align to TRBD1. This CDR3 region has 14 residues. The germline V gene encodes CDR1 SGHDN and CDR2 FVKESK. V shed 4 bases and J 4 bases; nucleotides not matched to a gene: 6. This CDR3 reads CASSPPTGPYGYTF. The CDR3, as DNA: TGTGCCAGCAGCCCTCCGACAGGGCCCTATGGCTACACCTTC. The entire variable domain, with the rest obtained from reference TRBV14 and TRBJ1-2, is as follows: EAGVTQFPSHSVIEKGQTVTLRCDPISGHDNLYWYRRVMGKEIKFLLHFVKESKQDESGMPNNRFLAERTGGTYSTLKVQPAELEDSGVYFCASSPPTGPYGYTFGSGTRLTVV.

The chain employs TRBV12-3 or TRBV12-4 and TRBJ2-3; weak D call: TRBD1 (6 bases). This CDR3 comprises 13 residues. V was cut by 7 bases and J by 6 bases, with 14 bases left in between. In DNA, the CDR3 is TGTGCCAGCACCAGGGGATTAGCGGATACGCAGTATTTT. Translating gives CASTRGLADTQYF.

This clonotype was observed a few times. The genes are TRBV9 and TRBJ2-5; D is ambiguous. The germline V and J ends were trimmed by 0 bases and 2 bases, with 5 bases remaining between them. The CDR3 is made up of 13 amino acids. CDR1 and CDR2 from the germline V gene are SGDLS and YYNGEE. CDR3 region: CASSVAFQETQYF. For the CDR3, the DNA is TGTGCCAGCAGCGTAGCTTTTCAAGAGACCCAGTACTTC.

The chain carries TRBV6-1 and TRBJ2-1; 8 nucleotides align to TRBD2. The CDR3 is 16 residues long. Germline V CDR1 and CDR2: MNHNS, SASEGT. V lost 5 bases to trimming and J lost 5 bases; unmatched junction nucleotides: 11. The CDR3: CASSTPGLGNNNEQFF. CDR3 DNA: TGTGCCAGCAGTACACCGGGACTAGGGAACAACAATGAGCAGTTCTTC.

The CDR3 DNA is TGTGCCAGCAGCCCTTATACAGGGAGTAACACTGAAGCTTTCTTT. It codes for CASSPYTGSNTEAFF. V and J are TRBV14 and TRBJ1-1; D is possibly TRBD1 (6 bases). The CDR3 sequence is 15 residues long. Germline-derived CDR1 and CDR2 are SGHDN and FVKESK. The V and J ends lost 4 bases and 2 bases respectively, with 14 bases between them.